Sequencing of this T cell receptor beta chain was carried out in a study of beta chain features in type 1 diabetes. Overall study context: Over all samples combined, over 85,000,000 sorted cells were examined.

General study findings and limits: When Type 1 diabetes patients were examined, their TCRB CDR3s proved moderately but significantly shorter in all four CD4+ subsets. Type 1 diabetes patients showed fewer insertions and more deletions at VDJ junctions.

Note on this clone: Its antigen remains unidentified.

The CDR3 length is 14 residues. Germline CDR1 is SGHTA and CDR2 is FQGTGA. V was pared by 5 bases and J by 0 bases, with 9 bases between. Every sorted population was more than 95% pure. The investigators reverse transcribed all of the isolated RNA, so they sequenced expressed TCRB transcripts. Only in-frame clones appear in the TCRdb table, and some are missing; sequencing was by immunoSEQ multiplex PCR. Of under 350,000 clones listed, about 8.5% were seen once; the top ten hold approximately 0.93%. Sequences were obtained from central memory CD4+ T cells from blood. This clonotype was obtained from a woman aged 18-29 years in good health. The chain uses TRBV7-3 and TRBJ2-3; D unclear. The CDR3 protein is CASSPGWSTDTQYF. The CDR3 nucleotides are TGTGCCAGCAGCCCGGGTTGGAGCACAGATACGCAGTATTTT.